Following are 27 T cell receptor beta chains from one sample sequenced in a study of siplizumab effects on memory and regulatory T cells. The assay was immunoSEQ multiplex PCR, and TCRdb's table has in-frame clones only and misses some. The sample holds around 120,000 clones, roughly 94% seen once. The source material was non-Treg CD4+ T cells sorted from blood. These receptors were collected from a human donor in good health.

This sequence joins TRBV6-5 and TRBJ2-5; either TRBD1 or TRBD2 may supply D (6 bases each). This CDR3 has 14 amino acids. V lost 0 bases and J 5 bases, leaving 10 bases between the germline ends. Germline V gene sequence: CDR1 MNHEY, CDR2 SVGAGI. CDR3 nucleotide sequence: TGTGCCAGCAGTTACTCGACGGGGGCCGAGACCCAGTACTTC. Its protein is CASSYSTGAETQYF.

This CDR3 is CASSLGASDTEAFF. The CDR3 DNA is TGCGCCAGCAGCTTGGGAGCCTCCGACACTGAAGCTTTCTTT. The chain links TRBV5-1 to TRBJ1-1; D uncertain. V gave up 0 bases and J gave up 3 bases, with 9 bases separating them. The germline V gene has CDR1 SGHRS and CDR2 YFSETQ. The CDR3 runs 14 residues.

The CDR3 nucleotides are TGTGCCAGCTCACCCGGGACCGGGGAGCTGTTTTTT. Protein product: CASSPGTGELFF. V and J are TRBV18 and TRBJ2-2; D remains unclear. The CDR3 length is 12 residues. V was cut by 3 bases and J by 5 bases, with 4 bases left in between. The germline CDR1 and CDR2 sequences are KGHSH and LQKENI.

The J gene is TRBJ2-7, the V gene TRBV7-2; D tentatively reads TRBD1 or TRBD2 (6 bases each). From germline, CDR1 is SGHTA and CDR2 FQGNSA. CDR3 size: 13 residues. Trimming took 7 bases from V and 5 from J, leaving 15 bases between them. The CDR3: CASKVGGTHEQYF. The CDR3, as DNA: TGTGCCAGCAAGGTAGGGGGGACCCACGAGCAGTACTTC.

This clone was detected once. The CDR3 region is CASSIGGGNTIYF. For the CDR3, the DNA is TGTGCCAGCAGCATAGGAGGAGGAAACACCATATATTTT. The chain employs TRBV11-3 and TRBJ1-3; no definite D call. CDR1 is SGHNT, CDR2 YENEEA, per germline. The CDR3 is 13 amino acids. V was shortened by 5 bases and J by 4 bases, with 9 bases between the two germline ends.

The chain is built from TRBV12-2 and TRBJ1-1. TRBV12-2 is a pseudogene segment. This CDR3 has 15 amino acids. CDR3 coding DNA: TGTGCAAGTCGCTTATATCTCAGGGAGGGCACTGAAGCTTTCTTT. Translated, it gives CASRLYLREGTEAFF.

With regard to this clone: The junction and the germline gene differ at one end; a read error may be behind it. The chain joins TRBV7-8 to TRBJ2-7; TRBD2 matches 11 bases. This CDR3 has 14 residues. Per the germline V gene, CDR1 is SGHVS and CDR2 is FQNEAQ. This chain's CDR3 is CASSLLSTSGTGGF. The CDR3 DNA reads as TGTGCCAGCAGCTTATTATCGACTAGCGGGACCGGGGGCTTC.

CDR3 residues: CAINGQVQETQYF. The CDR3, as DNA: TGTGCCATCAATGGACAGGTACAAGAGACCCAGTACTTC. This chain connects TRBV10-3 to TRBJ2-5, with TRBD1 matching over 7 bases. Germline loops: CDR1 ENHRY, CDR2 SYGVKD. J gave up 2 bases and V 7 bases, and 4 bases lay outside the gene matches. This CDR3 comprises 13 residues.

The rearrangement links TRBV29-1 to TRBJ2-2, with D uncertain. This CDR3 comprises 13 residues. Trimming removed 3 bases from V and 1 base from J, with 6 bases in between. Germline V CDR1 and CDR2: SQVTM, ANQGSEA. Written as DNA, the CDR3 is TGCAGCGTTGATCTGGGGAACACCGGGGAGCTGTTTTTT. Translated, it gives CSVDLGNTGELFF.

This sequence joins TRBV11-2 and TRBJ2-4; 7 nucleotides match TRBD2. V trimming: 5 bases; J trimming: 6 bases; junction bases outside the gene matches: 7. The germline V gene has CDR1 SGHAT and CDR2 FQNNGV. This CDR3 region has 14 residues. The CDR3 region has the DNA TGTGCCAGCAGCCGGGGAGCGGGACCAAACATTCAGTACTTC. Translation gives CASSRGAGPNIQYF.

The V call is TRBV11-2, the J call TRBJ2-2, with TRBD1 matching 9 bases. Losses at the gene ends were 3 bases for V and 3 bases for J; bases not matched to a gene: 2. CDR1 is SGHAT, CDR2 FQNNGV, per germline. The CDR3 is made up of 15 amino acids. CDR3 bases: TGTGCCAGCAGCTTGCGGACAGGGGACACCGGGGAGCTGTTTTTT. Its protein is CASSLRTGDTGELFF.

The J gene is TRBJ1-4, the V gene TRBV19; possibly TRBD1 for D (5 bases). The CDR3 has 15 residues. The germline V gene has CDR1 LNHDA and CDR2 SQIVND (reference sequence). V was trimmed by 0 bases and J by 7 bases, leaving 12 bases between them. DNA of the CDR3: TGTGCCAGTAGTATAGACACAGGAATGTCTGAAAAACTGTTTTTT. Amino acid sequence: CASSIDTGMSEKLFF.

This chain connects TRBV5-1 to TRBJ2-5; TRBD1 matches at 7 bases. The germline CDR1 and CDR2 sequences are SGHRS and YFSETQ. CDR3 length: 14 residues. V gave up 3 bases and J gave up 2 bases; unmatched junction bases: 4. CDR3: CASSSGGRQETQYF. The CDR3 nucleotides read TGCGCCAGCAGCTCAGGGGGACGGCAAGAGACCCAGTACTTC.

J is TRBJ1-6 and V is TRBV7-2; TRBD1 matches 11 bases. Germline CDR1 SGHTA, CDR2 FQGNSA. This CDR3 comprises 15 residues. The V segment lost 4 bases and the J segment 9 bases; nucleotides outside the gene matches: 5. CDR3 nucleotides: TGTGCCAGCAGCTCGGGACAGGGGGGGACTTCACCCCTCCACTTT. As protein: CASSSGQGGTSPLHF.

This chain connects TRBV25-1 to TRBJ2-7; 7 nucleotides align to TRBD2. This CDR3 has 13 amino acids. Germline lookup yields CDR1 MGHDK and CDR2 SYGVNS. The trim removed 4 bases at V and 0 bases at J, leaving 0 bases unmatched. CDR3 in DNA: TGTGCCAGCAGTGGGACTAGCTCCTACGAGCAGTACTTC. Its translation is CASSGTSSYEQYF.

The chain joins TRBV19 to TRBJ2-5, with TRBD1 matching over 9 bases. The germline V gene has CDR1 LNHDA and CDR2 SQIVND (reference sequence). V lost 8 bases, J lost 5 bases, and 3 bases stayed unmatched. The length of the CDR3 is 12 residues. CDR3 nucleotides: TGTGCCAGTGGACAGGGGCGCGAGACCCAGTACTTC. Amino acid sequence: CASGQGRETQYF. The complete variable domain, with remaining parts taken from reference TRBV19 and TRBJ2-5, reads DGGITQSPKYLFRKEGQNVTLSCEQNLNHDAMYWYRQDPGQGLRLIYYSQIVNDFQKGDIAEGYSVSREKKESFPLTVTSAQKNPTAFYLCASGQGRETQYFGPGTRLLVL.

The CDR3 bases are TGTGCCAGCAGTTACGGGGGATTTGCGATGGGAGCTTTCTTT. This encodes CASSYGGFAMGAFF. The chain links TRBV6-5 to TRBJ1-1, with TRBD1 as a possible D gene (5 bases). Germline loops: CDR1 MNHEY, CDR2 SVGAGI. This CDR3 has 14 residues. Trimming cost V 2 bases and J 10 bases, with 17 bases left between them.

The V call is TRBV6-6, the J call TRBJ2-7; 7 nucleotides match TRBD1. The CDR3 runs to 15 residues. CDR1 is MNHNY, CDR2 SVGAGI, per germline (reference sequence). V trimming: 4 bases; J trimming: 0 bases; junction bases outside the gene matches: 6. This CDR3 is CASSSTGDSSYEQYF. The CDR3 DNA is TGTGCCAGCAGTTCCACAGGGGATAGCTCCTACGAGCAGTACTTC.

The chain is built from TRBV19 and TRBJ1-5; D is ambiguous. V lost 5 bases, J lost 3 bases, and 14 bases lay in between. Germline V lookup: CDR1 LNHDA, CDR2 SQIVND (reference sequence). The CDR3 contains 15 residues. The CDR3 DNA sequence: TGTGCCAGTAGTGGGATGGACCGTCTCAATCAGCCCCAGCATTTT. Translation gives CASSGMDRLNQPQHF.

This clone was picked up one time. This rearrangement joins TRBV7-9 to TRBJ1-4, with 9 bases that match TRBD1. V was pared by 1 base and J by 7 bases, with 7 bases of the junction left unmatched. The CDR3 extends over 16 amino acids. From germline, CDR1 is SEHNR and CDR2 FQNEAQ (reference sequence). CDR3 bases: TGTGCCAGCAGCTTAGTGGGGACAGGGTGGACTGAAAAACTGTTTTTT. It is translated as CASSLVGTGWTEKLFF. The variable domain in full, completed from reference TRBV7-9 and TRBJ1-4, reads DTGVSQNPRHKITKRGQNVTFRCDPISEHNRLYWYRQTLGQGPEFLTYFQNEAQLEKSRLLSDRFSAERPKGSFSTLEIQRTEQGDSAMYLCASSLVGTGWTEKLFFGSGTQLSVL.

J is TRBJ2-7 and V is TRBV29-1; no clear D. This CDR3 comprises 13 residues. Between the trimmed V and J ends, which lost 4 bases and 4 bases, there was a span of 14 bases. Per germline, CDR1 SQVTM and CDR2 ANQGSEA. CDR3 in amino acids: CSVAVGIQYEQYF. The CDR3 DNA sequence: TGCAGCGTTGCTGTTGGGATTCAGTACGAGCAGTACTTC.

The chain carries TRBV11-2 and TRBJ2-4, with D unresolved. Germline V gene lookup returns CDR1 SGHAT and CDR2 FQNNGV. V gave up 5 bases and J gave up 3 bases, with 17 bases separating them. The CDR3 extends over 16 amino acids. The DNA for the CDR3 is TGTGCCAGCAGCCTAGGACCCCCCACGGGCAAAAACATTCAGTACTTC. This translates into CASSLGPPTGKNIQYF. The full variable domain, rest sourced from reference TRBV11-2 and TRBJ2-4, is EAGVAQSPRYKIIEKRQSVAFWCNPISGHATLYWYQQILGQGPKLLIQFQNNGVVDDSQLPKDRFSAERLKGVDSTLKIQPAKLEDSAVYLCASSLGPPTGKNIQYFGAGTRLSVL.

In the case of this clone: One end of the junction fails to match germline, which may point to a read error. The J gene is TRBJ2-7, the V gene TRBV7-7; TRBD2 is a possible D gene (5 bases). The germline gives CDR1 SSHAT, CDR2 FNYEAQ (reference sequence). This CDR3 is 13 amino acids long. CDR3 in amino acids: CASSLRDRGEQYF. The CDR3 DNA reads TGTGCTAGCAGCTTGAGGGATCGGGGCGAGCAGTACTTC.

This chain connects TRBV6-6 to TRBJ2-5; D gene ambiguous. Germline values: CDR1 MNHNY, CDR2 SVGAGI (reference sequence). The CDR3 is 14 amino acids. With 4 bases removed from V and 5 bases from J, the gap between germline ends came to 14 bases. Written as DNA, the CDR3 is TGTGCCAGCAGTTTTCCGGGCCTCGGGGAGACCCAGTACTTC. Its translation is CASSFPGLGETQYF.

The genes are TRBV2 and TRBJ2-1; TRBD1 matches 8 bases. V was pared by 7 bases and J by 4 bases, with 9 bases of the junction left unmatched. Germline V gene data show CDR1 as SNHLY and CDR2 as FYNNEI. CDR3 length equals 15 residues. CDR3 in DNA: TGTGCCAGCACCCAGGGGGCGAGTGGGTACAATGAGCAGTTCTTC. Encoded protein: CASTQGASGYNEQFF.

The V gene is TRBV2, the J gene TRBJ2-7, with 7 bases aligning to TRBD2. Trimming removed 6 bases from V and 3 bases from J; junction bases left unmatched: 11. Germline V gene lookup returns CDR1 SNHLY and CDR2 FYNNEI. CDR3 size: 15 residues. CDR3 amino acids: CASSYQVTSYYEQYF. For the CDR3, the DNA is TGTGCCAGCAGCTACCAGGTGACTAGCTACTACGAGCAGTACTTC. Combining the CDR3 with reference TRBV2 and TRBJ2-7 gives the whole variable domain EPEVTQTPSHQVTQMGQEVILRCVPISNHLYFYWYRQILGQKVEFLVSFYNNEISEKSEIFDDQFSVERPDGSNFTLKIRSTKLEDSAMYFCASSYQVTSYYEQYFGPGTRLTVT.

The chain has TRBV4-2 and TRBJ2-2; a weak D match, TRBD1 (5 bases). Trimming took off 2 bases at V and 1 base at J, with 5 bases between the two ends. CDR3 length: 14 amino acids. Germline V gene lookup returns CDR1 LGHNA and CDR2 YNFKEQ. The CDR3 DNA is TGTGCCAGCAGCCAAACAGGGAACACCGGGGAGCTGTTTTTT. This sequence encodes CASSQTGNTGELFF.